This T cell receptor (beta chain) was found in a study of blood T cell repertoires in COVID-19. Authors' processing steps: Reference gene primer amplification in the assay estimated nucleated cell counts. Here immunoSEQ multiplex PCR was the method, and the copy in TCRdb shows in-frame clones only, minus some. That table is the source of V, J and clone size, and D and trimming were worked out from the DNA. The repertoire consists of about 480,000 clones, with around nine tenths occurring once and the leading ten covering about 1.7%. Participants came from some 23 US areas, aged about 18 to 95 years. Cohort assignment relied on participant-reported clinical history. Germline loops: CDR1 MNHEY, CDR2 SMNVEV (reference sequence). V shed 4 bases and J shed 11 bases, with 24 bases lying between them. This CDR3 contains 17 residues.

The chain couples TRBV27 to TRBJ1-6; D might be TRBD1 (5 bases). The TCR originated in a woman in her thirties or forties who had recovered from COVID-19. The sample comprised PBMCs or T cells enriched from blood (not recorded which). This CDR3 reads CASSSKGTPPAGTPLHF. DNA for the CDR3: TGTGCCAGCAGTTCGAAGGGGACCCCCCCCGCGGGGACACCCCTCCACTTT.